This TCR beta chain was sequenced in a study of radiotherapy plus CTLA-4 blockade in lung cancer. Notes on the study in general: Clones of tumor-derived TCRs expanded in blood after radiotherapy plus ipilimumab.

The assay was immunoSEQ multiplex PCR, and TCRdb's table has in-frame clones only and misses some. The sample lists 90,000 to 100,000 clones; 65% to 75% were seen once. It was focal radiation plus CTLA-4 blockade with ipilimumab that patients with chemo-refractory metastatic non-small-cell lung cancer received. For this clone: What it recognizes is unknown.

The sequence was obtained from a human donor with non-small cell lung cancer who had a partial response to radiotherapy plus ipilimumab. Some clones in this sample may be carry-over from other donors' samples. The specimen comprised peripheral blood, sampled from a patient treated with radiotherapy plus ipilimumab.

The CDR3 nucleotides are TGCGCCAGCAGCTTGGCGACGTCCCGGACAGGGGGCTACGAGCAGTACTTC. It encodes CASSLATSRTGGYEQYF. The chain has TRBV5-1 and TRBJ2-7; TRBD1 matches at 10 bases. The germline CDR1 and CDR2 sequences are SGHRS and YFSETQ. With V trimmed by 0 bases and J by 3 bases, 9 bases remained unmatched. This CDR3 has 17 amino acids.